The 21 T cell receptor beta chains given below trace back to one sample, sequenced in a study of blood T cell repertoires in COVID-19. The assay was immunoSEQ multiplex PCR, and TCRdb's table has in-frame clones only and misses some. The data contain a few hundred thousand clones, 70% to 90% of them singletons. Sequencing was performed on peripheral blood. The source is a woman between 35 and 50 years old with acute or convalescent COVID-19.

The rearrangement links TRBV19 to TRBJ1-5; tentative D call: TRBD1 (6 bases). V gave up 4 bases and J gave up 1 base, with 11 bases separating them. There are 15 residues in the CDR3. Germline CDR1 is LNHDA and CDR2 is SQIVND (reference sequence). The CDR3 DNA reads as TGTGCCAGTAGTACTTGGGACAAAAGCAATCAGCCCCAGCATTTT. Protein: CASSTWDKSNQPQHF.

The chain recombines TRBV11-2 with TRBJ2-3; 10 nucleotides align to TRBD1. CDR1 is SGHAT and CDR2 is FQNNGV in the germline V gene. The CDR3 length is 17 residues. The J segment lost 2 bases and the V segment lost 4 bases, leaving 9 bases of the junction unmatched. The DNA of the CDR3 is TGTGCCAGCAGCTCCCCTTGGGGGACAGGGGACACAGATACGCAGTATTTT. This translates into CASSSPWGTGDTDTQYF.

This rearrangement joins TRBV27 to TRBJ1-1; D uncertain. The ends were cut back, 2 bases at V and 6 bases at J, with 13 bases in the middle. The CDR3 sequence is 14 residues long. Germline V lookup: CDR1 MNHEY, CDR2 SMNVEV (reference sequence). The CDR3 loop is CASSLTGLRAEAFF. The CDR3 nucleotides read TGTGCCAGCAGTTTAACGGGGTTAAGGGCTGAAGCTTTCTTT.

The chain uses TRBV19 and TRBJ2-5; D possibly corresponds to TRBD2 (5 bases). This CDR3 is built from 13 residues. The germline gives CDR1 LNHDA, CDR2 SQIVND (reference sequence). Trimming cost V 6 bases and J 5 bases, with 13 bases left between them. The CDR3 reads CASSRLGGETQYF. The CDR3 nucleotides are TGTGCCAGTAGCAGGTTAGGCGGGGAGACCCAGTACTTC.

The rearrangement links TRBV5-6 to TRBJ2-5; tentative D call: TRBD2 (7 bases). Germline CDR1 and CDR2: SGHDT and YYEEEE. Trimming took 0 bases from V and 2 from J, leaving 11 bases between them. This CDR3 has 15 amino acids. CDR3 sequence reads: CASSLGGGYQETQYF. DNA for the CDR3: TGTGCCAGCAGCTTGGGCGGGGGCTATCAAGAGACCCAGTACTTC.

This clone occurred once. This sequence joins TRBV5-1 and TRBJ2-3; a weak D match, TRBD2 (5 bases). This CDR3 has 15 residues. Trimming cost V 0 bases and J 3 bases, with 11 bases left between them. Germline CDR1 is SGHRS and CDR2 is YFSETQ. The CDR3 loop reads CASSLGSGITDTQYF. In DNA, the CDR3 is TGCGCCAGCAGCTTGGGGTCGGGGATTACAGATACGCAGTATTTT.

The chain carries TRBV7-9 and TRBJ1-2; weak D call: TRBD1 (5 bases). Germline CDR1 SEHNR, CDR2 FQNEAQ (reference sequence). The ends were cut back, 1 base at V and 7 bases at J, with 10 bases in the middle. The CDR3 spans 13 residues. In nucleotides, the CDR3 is TGTGCCAGCAGCTTAGATCCAAGGGGTGGCTACACCTTC. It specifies CASSLDPRGGYTF. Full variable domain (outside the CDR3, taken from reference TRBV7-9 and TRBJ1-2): DTGVSQNPRHKITKRGQNVTFRCDPISEHNRLYWYRQTLGQGPEFLTYFQNEAQLEKSRLLSDRFSAERPKGSFSTLEIQRTEQGDSAMYLCASSLDPRGGYTFGSGTRLTVV.

The CDR3 spells CATSRVRANTEAFF. The CDR3 nucleotides are TGTGCCACCTCAAGAGTGAGGGCGAACACTGAAGCTTTCTTT. The chain joins TRBV7-2 to TRBJ1-1; no firm D call. The ends were cut back, 10 bases at V and 1 base at J, with 16 bases in the middle. The CDR3 runs 14 residues. Germline V gives CDR1 SGHTA, CDR2 FQGNSA.

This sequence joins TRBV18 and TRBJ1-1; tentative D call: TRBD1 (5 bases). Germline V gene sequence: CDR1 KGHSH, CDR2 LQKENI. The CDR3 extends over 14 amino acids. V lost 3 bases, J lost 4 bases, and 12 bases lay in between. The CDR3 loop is CASSPIGGGTEAFF. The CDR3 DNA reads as TGTGCCAGCTCACCCATCGGGGGTGGCACTGAAGCTTTCTTT.

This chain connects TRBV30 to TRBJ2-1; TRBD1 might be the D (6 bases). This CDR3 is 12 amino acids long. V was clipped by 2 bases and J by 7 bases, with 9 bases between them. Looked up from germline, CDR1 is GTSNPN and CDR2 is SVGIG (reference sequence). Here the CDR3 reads CAWSRTENEQFF. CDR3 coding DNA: TGTGCCTGGAGTAGGACAGAGAATGAGCAGTTCTTC. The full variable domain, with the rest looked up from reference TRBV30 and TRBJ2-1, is SQTIHQWPATLVQPVGSPLSLECTVEGTSNPNLYWYRQAAGRGLQLLFYSVGIGQISSEVPQNLSASRPQDRQFILSSKKLLLSDSGFYLCAWSRTENEQFFGPGTRLTVL.

CDR3 in DNA: TGTGCCAGCAGTTACTCTGGGACAGGAGGCTACACCTTC. Amino acids: CASSYSGTGGYTF. The chain carries TRBV6-6 and TRBJ1-2, with TRBD1 identical over 8 bases. CDR1 is MNHNY and CDR2 is SVGAGI in the germline V gene (reference sequence). This CDR3 has 13 residues. The junction had 2 bases not matched to a gene; V was cut back by 0 bases and J by 8 bases.

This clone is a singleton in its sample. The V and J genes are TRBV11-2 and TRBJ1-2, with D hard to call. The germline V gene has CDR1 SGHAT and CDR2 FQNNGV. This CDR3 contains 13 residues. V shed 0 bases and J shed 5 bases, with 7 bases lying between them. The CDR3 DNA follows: TGTGCCAGCAGCTTAGATTCCGGGTATGGCTACACCTTC. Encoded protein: CASSLDSGYGYTF.

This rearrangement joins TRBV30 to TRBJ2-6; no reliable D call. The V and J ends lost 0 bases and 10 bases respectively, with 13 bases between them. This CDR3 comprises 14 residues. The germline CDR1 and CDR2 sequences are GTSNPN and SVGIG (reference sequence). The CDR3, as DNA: TGTGCCTGGAGTGTATATCTAAGTACGAACGTCCTGACTTTC. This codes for CAWSVYLSTNVLTF.

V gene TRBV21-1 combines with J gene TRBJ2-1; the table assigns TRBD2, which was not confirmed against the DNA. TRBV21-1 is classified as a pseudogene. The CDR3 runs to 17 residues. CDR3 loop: CASSNGWTSGGYNEQFF. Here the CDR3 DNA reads TGTGCCAGCAGCAACGGCTGGACTAGCGGGGGCTACAATGAGCAGTTCTTC.

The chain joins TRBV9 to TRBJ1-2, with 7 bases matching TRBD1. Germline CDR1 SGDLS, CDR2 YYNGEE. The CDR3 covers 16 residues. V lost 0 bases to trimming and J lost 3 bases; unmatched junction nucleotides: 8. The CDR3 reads CASSVAPGGIDYGYTF. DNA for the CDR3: TGTGCCAGCAGCGTAGCCCCAGGGGGAATTGACTATGGCTACACCTTC.

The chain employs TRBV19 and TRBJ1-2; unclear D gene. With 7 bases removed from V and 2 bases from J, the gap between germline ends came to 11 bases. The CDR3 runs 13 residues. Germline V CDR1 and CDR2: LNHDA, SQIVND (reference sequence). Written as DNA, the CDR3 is TGTGCCAGTACCCGGGATCCCAACTATGGCTACACCTTC. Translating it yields CASTRDPNYGYTF. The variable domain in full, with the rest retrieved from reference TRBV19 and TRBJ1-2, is DGGITQSPKYLFRKEGQNVTLSCEQNLNHDAMYWYRQDPGQGLRLIYYSQIVNDFQKGDIAEGYSVSREKKESFPLTVTSAQKNPTAFYLCASTRDPNYGYTFGSGTRLTVV.

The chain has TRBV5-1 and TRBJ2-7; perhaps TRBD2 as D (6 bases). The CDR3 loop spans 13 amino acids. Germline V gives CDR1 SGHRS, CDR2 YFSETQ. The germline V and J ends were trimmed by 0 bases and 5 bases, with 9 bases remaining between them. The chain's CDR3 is CASSLGAGNEQYV. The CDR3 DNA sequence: TGCGCCAGCAGCTTGGGGGCGGGGAACGAGCAGTACGTC.

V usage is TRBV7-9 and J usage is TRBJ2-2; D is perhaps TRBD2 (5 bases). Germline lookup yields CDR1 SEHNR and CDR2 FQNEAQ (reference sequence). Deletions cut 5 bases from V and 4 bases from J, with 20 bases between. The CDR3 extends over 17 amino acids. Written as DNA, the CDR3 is TGTGCCAGCAGCCCCCGAGGACTCCCGGCGGGCACCGGGGAGCTGTTTTTT. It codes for CASSPRGLPAGTGELFF.

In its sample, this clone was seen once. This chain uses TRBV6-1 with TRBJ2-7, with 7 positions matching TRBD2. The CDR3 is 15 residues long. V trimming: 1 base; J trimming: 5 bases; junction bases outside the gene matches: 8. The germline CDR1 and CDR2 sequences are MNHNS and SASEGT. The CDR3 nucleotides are TGTGCCAGCAGTGAAGGAGGGGAGGGTATCCACGAGCAGTACGTC. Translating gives CASSEGGEGIHEQYV.

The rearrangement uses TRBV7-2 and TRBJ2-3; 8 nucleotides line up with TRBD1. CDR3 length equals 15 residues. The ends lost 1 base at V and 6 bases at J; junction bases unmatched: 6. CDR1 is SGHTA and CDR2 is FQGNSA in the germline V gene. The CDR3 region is CASSLEQGEGDTQYF. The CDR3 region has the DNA TGTGCCAGCAGCTTAGAACAGGGGGAAGGGGATACGCAGTATTTT.

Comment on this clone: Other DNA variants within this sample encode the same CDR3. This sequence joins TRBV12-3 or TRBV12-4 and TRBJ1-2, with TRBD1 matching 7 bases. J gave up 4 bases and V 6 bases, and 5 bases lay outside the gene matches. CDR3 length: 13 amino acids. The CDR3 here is CASSLGQTYGYTF. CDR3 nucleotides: TGTGCCAGCAGCCTGGGACAGACCTATGGCTACACCTTC.